The 5 T cell receptor beta chains below come from one sample, sequenced in a study of T cell clonality in common variable immunodeficiency. The protocol was immunoSEQ multiplex PCR, while the TCRdb copy is restricted to in-frame clones and leaves out a portion. The sample has around 39,000 clones, none seen only once. What was sequenced was peripheral blood mononuclear cells. Receptor source: a person aged 18-69 years in good health.

This clone was counted ten times or more. The read gets to within 3 residues of the CDR3 end, and the germline J gene fills in the rest. The V gene is TRBV6-1, the J gene TRBJ2-7, with 9 bases matching TRBD2. This CDR3 comprises 16 residues. CDR1 MNHNS and CDR2 SASEGT come from the germline V gene. J gave up 4 bases and V 3 bases, and 10 bases lay outside the gene matches. Here the CDR3 reads CASSDMTSGRLYEQYF. CDR3 bases read: TGTGCCAGCAGTGATATGACTAGCGGACGGCTTTACGAG.

This clone was seen ten or more times. The read stops 3 residues short of the end of the CDR3; the missing end is completed from the germline J gene. This sequence joins TRBV5-1 and TRBJ2-1, with D perhaps TRBD2 (5 bases). The CDR3 extends over 15 amino acids. V was cut by 0 bases and J by 9 bases, with 16 bases left in between. Germline values: CDR1 SGHRS, CDR2 YFSETQ. CDR3 bases read: TGCGCCAGCAGCTTGGCCCTGGCGGGCCCCAGTGAG. It encodes CASSLALAGPSE. In full, the CDR3 reads CASSLALAGPSEQFF.

Remarks on this clone: The CDR3 is cut off 3 residues early in the read; its end comes from the germline J gene. The V gene is TRBV7-9, the J gene TRBJ2-7, with D tentatively TRBD1 (6 bases). V gave up 2 bases and J gave up 4 bases, with 6 bases separating them. The CDR3 extends over 12 amino acids. Germline values: CDR1 SEHNR, CDR2 FQNEAQ (reference sequence). The CDR3 reads CASSLRGYEQYF. Partial CDR3 DNA: TGTGCCAGCAGCTTAAGGGGGTACGAG.

This clone was seen repeatedly, ten times or more. The read comes to an end 3 residues before the CDR3 does, leaving the germline J gene to fill in the end. This chain uses TRBV24-1 with TRBJ2-3; D uncertain. Germline V gene lookup returns CDR1 KGHDR and CDR2 SFDVKD. The CDR3 consists of 13 residues. V was cut by 4 bases and J by 1 base, with 5 bases left in between. The CDR3: CATSERRTDTQYF. CDR3 DNA, as far as it was read: TGTGCCACCAGTGAGCGGCGCACAGATACG.

This clone has more than one count but fewer than ten. Germline and junction disagree at one end, which may indicate a read error. The missing CDR3 end, 3 residues past where the read stops, is filled in from the germline J gene. Other DNA sequences of this sample code for an identical CDR3. V is TRBV6-1 and J is TRBJ1-3; D unresolved. The CDR3 is made up of 15 amino acids. Germline V gene data show CDR1 as MNHNS and CDR2 as SASEGT. The CDR3 reads CASSEGGFSGNTIYF. The part of the CDR3 DNA that was read is TGTGCCAGCAGTGAAGGCGGGTTCTCTGGAAACACG.